The entry that follows covers one T cell receptor (beta chain) sequence. Its antigen is unidentified. Germline V gene lookup returns CDR1 MNHNY and CDR2 SVGAGI (reference sequence). Trimming took off 2 bases at V and 5 bases at J, with 9 bases between the two ends. This CDR3 is built from 13 residues. The data originate from a study of T cells in localized non-small cell lung cancer. The study, taken as a whole, reports: Of the top 100 tumor clones, median around 55 were in adjacent lung, approximately 30 among its top 100. Uninvolved adjacent lung had the highest recorded T cell clonality, with tumor below it. Longer overall survival was associated with a higher density of T cells in the blood.

The method was immunoSEQ multiplex PCR; TCRdb's version includes in-frame clones alone and lacks a portion of them. The sample includes 15,000 to 25,000 clones, roughly 90% of them seen just once. The chain has TRBV6-6 and TRBJ1-1; tentatively, D is TRBD1 (5 bases). Sequencing used peripheral blood, obtained before any cancer treatment. This receptor was identified in a man aged 35 to 70 with stage I lung adenocarcinoma. The CDR3 reads CASSYRGGTEAFF. The CDR3 DNA is TGTGCCAGCAGTTACAGGGGTGGAACTGAAGCTTTCTTT.